A selection of T cell receptor beta chains follows, all from one sample in a study of OX40 agonist ivuxolimab in advanced cancers. Sequenced by immunoSEQ multiplex PCR; TCRdb stores in-frame clones only, minus some. This sample has over 90,000 clones; approximately 95% occur once, and the top ten carry approximately 0.2%. The starting material was CD4+ or CD8+ T cells sorted from blood, obtained in a trial of the OX40 agonist ivuxolimab. The receptors come from an adult with an advanced solid tumor such as melanoma, head and neck, liver or kidney cancer. The CDR3 runs from the conserved cysteine through the conserved F or W. Each record gives: J gene, D gene, V gene, CDR3 protein, CDR3 DNA. A D gene is named only where the DNA matches it firmly.

j_gene: TRBJ1-1
d_gene: TRBD1
v_gene: TRBV19
CDR3aa: CASSPPRQGRGTEAFF
CDR3nt: TGTGCCAGTAGCCCGCCCCGACAGGGAAGGGGGACTGAAGCTTTCTTT

j_gene: TRBJ1-5
d_gene: NA
v_gene: TRBV19
CDR3aa: CASSITGPVYSNQPQHF
CDR3nt: TGTGCCAGTAGTATCACAGGCCCTGTTTATAGCAATCAGCCCCAGCATTTT

j_gene: TRBJ1-4
d_gene: NA
v_gene: TRBV18
CDR3aa: CASSPVTPSGNEKLFF
CDR3nt: TGTGCCAGCTCACCAGTGACACCCTCGGGTAATGAAAAACTGTTTTTT

j_gene: TRBJ2-7
d_gene: TRBD2
v_gene: TRBV4-1
CDR3aa: CASSQREGGSHEQYF
CDR3nt: TGCGCCAGCAGCCAACGGGAGGGGGGCTCCCACGAGCAGTACTTC

j_gene: TRBJ1-5
d_gene: NA
v_gene: TRBV18
CDR3aa: CASSPDGGPNQPQHF
CDR3nt: TGTGCCAGCTCACCAGACGGGGGACCCAATCAGCCCCAGCATTTT

j_gene: TRBJ2-7
d_gene: NA
v_gene: TRBV28
CDR3aa: CASSLMGKRFEQYF
CDR3nt: TGTGCCAGCAGTTTAATGGGAAAGAGGTTCGAGCAGTACTTC

j_gene: TRBJ1-5
d_gene: NA
v_gene: TRBV6-5
CDR3aa: CASWDRLSNQPQHF
CDR3nt: TGTGCCAGCTGGGACCGACTTAGCAATCAGCCCCAGCATTTT

j_gene: TRBJ2-7
d_gene: TRBD1
v_gene: TRBV28
CDR3aa: CASSEPGTGSYEQYF
CDR3nt: TGTGCCAGCAGTGAGCCCGGGACAGGATCCTACGAGCAGTACTTC

j_gene: TRBJ1-1
d_gene: NA
v_gene: TRBV7-9
CDR3aa: CASSLVLLALTDTEAFF
CDR3nt: TGTGCCAGCAGCTTAGTTTTACTGGCCCTTACTGACACTGAAGCTTTCTTT

j_gene: TRBJ1-2
d_gene: NA
v_gene: TRBV6-1
CDR3aa: CASRAIGPSSGYTF
CDR3nt: TGTGCCAGCAGAGCGATCGGACCCTCCTCTGGCTACACCTTC

j_gene: TRBJ2-2
d_gene: TRBD1
v_gene: TRBV7-9
CDR3aa: CASSKLGTGVDGELFF
CDR3nt: TGTGCCAGCAGCAAGTTGGGGACAGGGGTGGACGGGGAGCTGTTTTTT

j_gene: TRBJ1-2
d_gene: NA
v_gene: TRBV4-3
CDR3aa: CASAAGSMNSLSGYTF
CDR3nt: TGCGCCAGCGCGGCAGGGTCCATGAACTCATTGAGTGGCTACACCTTC